This T cell receptor beta chain was captured by sequencing in a study of cytomegalovirus exposure and HLA in healthy donors. Study results and limitations: Several of the most significant clusters appeared, in a later analysis, to be linked to common viral pathogens. Most observed TCR sequences were rare, whereas some public TCRs were detected in many donors.

The CDR3 is made up of 13 amino acids. CDR1 and CDR2 (germline): MNHEY, SMNVEV (reference sequence). The germline V and J ends were trimmed by 4 bases and 11 bases, with 17 bases remaining between them. About this clone itself: Antigen specificity is unknown.

Both 60 Vbeta primers and 13 Jbeta primers went into the PCR. The assay was immunoSEQ multiplex PCR, and TCRdb's table has in-frame clones only and misses some. The listing records just over 150,000 clones. The sequenced sample consisted of PBMCs. The J gene is TRBJ2-5, the V gene TRBV27; tentative D call: TRBD2 (6 bases). The receptor was isolated from a man aged 25 to 40 in good health and CMV-seronegative. CDR3 sequence reads: CASSWGPPGEQYF. The CDR3 DNA is TGTGCCAGCAGTTGGGGACCCCCGGGAGAGCAGTACTTC.